These 23 T cell receptor beta chains came from one sample sequenced in a study of T cells after yellow fever vaccination. MiXCR, applied by TCRdb to the 5' RACE reads, yields one record per CDR3 protein. The sample has roughly 250,000 distinct CDR3 sequences; over 10% are singletons. The source was CD4+ T cells sorted from PBMCs, collected 45 days after the yellow fever booster vaccination. These receptor sequences come from a man under 40 who received the YFV17D yellow fever vaccine.

V and J are TRBV11-3 and TRBJ2-3; no clear D gene. CDR1 SGHNT and CDR2 YENEEA come from the germline V gene. The CDR3 contains 15 residues. Trimming stripped 5 bases from V and 1 base from J, with 13 bases between. CDR3: CASSLRWTRTDTQYF. The DNA for the CDR3 is TGTGCCAGCAGCCTCCGGTGGACGCGCACAGATACGCAGTATTTT.

This clonotype was detected many times. V usage is TRBV6-1 and J usage is TRBJ2-7, with TRBD2 identical over 11 bases. V trimming: 5 bases; J trimming: 8 bases; junction bases outside the gene matches: 14. Germline CDR1 reads MNHNS; CDR2 reads SASEGT. The CDR3 is 16 residues long. The DNA of the CDR3 is TGTGCCAGCAGTCCCAGACTAGCGGGAACCTACTCCCAGCAGTACTTC. Residues: CASSPRLAGTYSQQYF.

In this sample, this clonotype turned up a few times. The gene calls are TRBV28 and TRBJ2-3, with 8 bases aligning to TRBD2. The CDR3 covers 15 residues. Germline V gene data show CDR1 as MDHEN and CDR2 as SYDVKM. With 7 bases clipped from V and 9 bases from J, the junction kept 15 bases outside the gene matches. The CDR3, as DNA: TGTGCCAGCAACCGACCGGGGACTAGTCTGGAAACGCAGTATTTT. It encodes CASNRPGTSLETQYF.

The chain joins TRBV7-2 to TRBJ2-5, with a weak D call TRBD1 (5 bases). The CDR3 length is 15 residues. V dropped 1 base and J dropped 5 bases, with 14 bases sitting between them. Looked up from germline, CDR1 is SGHTA and CDR2 is FQGNSA. The CDR3 reads CASSLDGRASETQYF. CDR3 DNA sequence: TGTGCCAGCAGCTTAGATGGCAGGGCTTCCGAGACCCAGTACTTC.

The chain joins TRBV20-1 to TRBJ2-1, with no clear D. The CDR3 totals 15 residues. Germline V gene sequence: CDR1 DFQATT, CDR2 SNEGSKA (reference sequence). V was pared by 5 bases and J by 3 bases, with 17 bases between. CDR3 loop: CSAYSPSAIYNEQFF. Written as DNA, the CDR3 is TGCAGTGCTTACTCCCCCAGCGCCATCTACAATGAGCAGTTCTTC.

V usage is TRBV27 and J usage is TRBJ2-5, with a tentative D call TRBD2 (7 bases). Germline CDR1 is MNHEY and CDR2 is SMNVEV (reference sequence). The length of the CDR3 is 12 residues. Trimming stripped 6 bases from V and 9 bases from J, with 14 bases between. The CDR3 sequence is CASRGGELAQYF. CDR3 sequence (DNA): TGTGCCAGCAGAGGGGGGGAATTGGCCCAGTACTTC.

V is TRBV20-1 and J is TRBJ1-6; possibly TRBD1 for D (5 bases). Germline CDR1 DFQATT, CDR2 SNEGSKA (reference sequence). V was shortened by 3 bases and J by 7 bases, with 10 bases between the two germline ends. The CDR3 is 13 amino acids. CDR3 in DNA: TGCAGTGCTAGTAAGACAGCCAATTCACCCCTCCACTTT. Protein product: CSASKTANSPLHF.

This clonotype was detected many times. The CDR3 reads CASSSLGTQATGELFF. The CDR3 nucleotides are TGTGCCAGCAGCTCGCTCGGGACCCAGGCCACCGGGGAGCTGTTTTTT. The chain carries TRBV7-2 and TRBJ2-2, with D perhaps assigned TRBD1 or TRBD2 (5 bases each). There are 16 residues in the CDR3. The V gene lost 4 bases and the J gene lost 4 bases, with 16 bases spanning the gap. The germline V gene has CDR1 SGHTA and CDR2 FQGNSA.

The chain employs TRBV7-9 and TRBJ2-1; 8 bases are shared with TRBD1. The germline CDR1 and CDR2 sequences are SEHNR and FQNEAQ (reference sequence). V was pared by 5 bases and J by 8 bases, with 8 bases of the junction left unmatched. This CDR3 is 14 amino acids long. The CDR3 loop reads CASSIGQGFHEQFF. As DNA, the CDR3 is TGTGCCAGCAGCATTGGACAGGGATTCCATGAGCAGTTCTTC.

The chain recombines TRBV20-1 with TRBJ2-3, with 7 bases matching TRBD2. CDR1 and CDR2 (germline): DFQATT, SNEGSKA (reference sequence). V lost 4 bases and J lost 1; bases outside the gene matches: 11. CDR3 length: 16 amino acids. The CDR3 region has the DNA TGCAGTGCTATCAGGACCGCGGGAGTGGGCACAGATACGCAGTATTTT. Protein sequence: CSAIRTAGVGTDTQYF.

This clonotype has a handful of counts. The CDR3 region has the DNA TGCGCCAGCAGCTTGGAACCTAGCGGGACGGGTGAGCAGTACTTC. This gives the protein CASSLEPSGTGEQYF. The chain is built from TRBV5-1 and TRBJ2-7; 9 bases fit TRBD2. Looked up from germline, CDR1 is SGHRS and CDR2 is YFSETQ. This CDR3 contains 15 residues. V lost 0 bases and J lost 7; bases outside the gene matches: 8.

There are many counts of this clonotype. The CDR3 DNA follows: TGTGCCAGCAGCCCTGGGGGACAGGGTGGTGCCTTAATCGGAGCTTTCTTT. Protein product: CASSPGGQGGALIGAFF. The chain is built from TRBV5-5 and TRBJ1-1; 9 bases are a match to TRBD1. The length of the CDR3 is 17 residues. Germline V CDR1 and CDR2: SGHKS, YYEKEE (reference sequence). With 4 bases clipped from V and 10 bases from J, the junction kept 20 bases outside the gene matches.

This clonotype was seen a handful of times. This chain joins TRBV7-9 and TRBJ2-7; tentatively, D is TRBD1 (5 bases). Germline loops: CDR1 SEHNR, CDR2 FQNEAQ (reference sequence). V lost 6 bases to trimming and J lost 4 bases, with 10 bases between them. This CDR3 has 12 residues. The DNA for the CDR3 is TGTGCCAGCAGGCAGGGCGGATACGAGCAGTACTTC. Protein product: CASRQGGYEQYF.

This clonotype was seen only a few times. The DNA for the CDR3 is TGCAGTGCTCTCATGAGCACTCAAGAGACCCAGTACTTC. This encodes CSALMSTQETQYF. V and J are TRBV20-1 and TRBJ2-5; D ambiguous. The CDR3 has 13 amino acids. V lost 5 bases and J lost 2, with 12 bases in between. The germline V gene encodes CDR1 DFQATT and CDR2 SNEGSKA (reference sequence).

The CDR3: CASSHSGSYEQYF. CDR3 nucleotides: TGTGCCAGCAGCCACAGCGGGAGTTACGAGCAGTACTTC. The gene calls are TRBV12-3 or TRBV12-4 and TRBJ2-7, with 8 positions matching TRBD2. The trim removed 6 bases at V and 4 bases at J, leaving 5 bases unmatched. The CDR3 loop spans 13 amino acids.

This chain uses TRBV14 with TRBJ2-1; 9 nucleotides line up with TRBD2. Germline V gene data show CDR1 as SGHDN and CDR2 as FVKESK. Trimming took 0 bases from V and 0 from J; bases not matched to a gene: 6. This CDR3 has 18 amino acids. This chain's CDR3 is CASSQDRSGGSSYNEQFF. As DNA, the CDR3 is TGTGCCAGCAGCCAAGACCGTAGCGGGGGAAGCTCCTACAATGAGCAGTTCTTC.

The chain couples TRBV6-2 or TRBV6-3 to TRBJ2-1, with 9 bases that match TRBD2. The CDR3 loop spans 15 amino acids. Germline assignment: CDR1 MNHEY and CDR2 SVGEGT. Trimming cost V 2 bases and J 8 bases; bases outside gene matches: 7. CDR3 coding DNA: TGTGCCAGCAGTTACAAGCGGGAGGCTTTGGATGAGCAGTTCTTC. This encodes CASSYKREALDEQFF.

This clonotype appeared a few times. The chain recombines TRBV15 with TRBJ2-1; TRBD1 matches 7 bases. Germline trimming cut 9 bases from V and 4 bases from J; bases unmatched to any gene: 6. CDR1 LNHNV and CDR2 YYDKDF come from the germline V gene (reference sequence). The CDR3 contains 13 residues. For the CDR3, the DNA is TGTGCCACGAACCACAGGGGTTACAATGAGCAGTTCTTC. It specifies CATNHRGYNEQFF.

The sample holds a few counts of this clonotype. This chain joins TRBV7-2 and TRBJ2-3; D is perhaps TRBD2 (7 bases). V dropped 2 bases and J dropped 1 base, with 13 bases sitting between them. The CDR3 extends over 16 amino acids. CDR1 is SGHTA and CDR2 is FQGNSA in the germline V gene. CDR3: CASSLRWGGGTDTQYF. The CDR3 bases are TGTGCCAGCAGCTTACGCTGGGGGGGCGGCACAGATACGCAGTATTTT.

The chain recombines TRBV20-1 with TRBJ1-1, with 7 positions matching TRBD1. CDR1 is DFQATT and CDR2 is SNEGSKA in the germline V gene (reference sequence). V was clipped by 6 bases and J by 2 bases; unmatched bases: 6. The CDR3 totals 13 residues. CDR3 DNA: TGCAGTGCCCGCACAGGGGCTAACACTGAAGCTTTCTTT. This sequence encodes CSARTGANTEAFF.

This clonotype has only a few counts. The V call is TRBV7-3, the J call TRBJ2-3, with TRBD2 identical over 12 bases. J was trimmed by 0 bases and V by 4 bases; bases with no gene match: 5. In germline, CDR1 is SGHTA, CDR2 FQGTGA. This CDR3 has 17 amino acids. The CDR3 DNA is TGTGCCAGCAGCTACAAGGGGACTAGCGGGAGCACAGATACGCAGTATTTT. Its protein is CASSYKGTSGSTDTQYF.

The genes are TRBV20-1 and TRBJ2-7; D remains ambiguous. The length of the CDR3 is 15 residues. V was pared by 0 bases and J by 0 bases, with 12 bases between. Germline V gene sequence: CDR1 DFQATT, CDR2 SNEGSKA (reference sequence). The chain's CDR3 is CSARDQRTSSYEQYF. CDR3 nucleotides: TGCAGTGCTAGAGATCAACGTACGAGCTCCTACGAGCAGTACTTC.

This clonotype was picked up many times. The V gene is TRBV10-3, the J gene TRBJ2-5, with D maybe TRBD2 (6 bases). Between the trimmed V and J ends, which lost 8 bases and 4 bases, there was a span of 11 bases. Germline loops: CDR1 ENHRY, CDR2 SYGVKD. The CDR3 is made up of 12 amino acids. The CDR3 here is CAIGGIPETQYF. As DNA, the CDR3 is TGTGCCATCGGAGGGATACCAGAGACCCAGTACTTC.